The 5 T cell receptor beta chains below come from one sample, sequenced in a study of T cells in Graves' hyperthyroidism and ophthalmopathy. Amplification targeted TCR beta CDR3 regions from RNA transcripts. First-round RT-PCR with HTBI primers amplified the TCR CDR3 region. Using its own MiXCR run on the multiplex PCR reads, TCRdb lists one record per CDR3 protein. This table holds some 720,000 distinct CDR3 sequences, less than 20% found once. Material: blood. These receptors were taken from a man younger than 35 with Graves' hyperthyroidism.

The chain links TRBV20-1 to TRBJ2-3; 13 nucleotides agree with TRBD2. Germline lookup yields CDR1 DFQATT and CDR2 SNEGSKA (reference sequence). This CDR3 comprises 17 residues. The V gene end was trimmed by 2 bases and the J gene end by 2 bases; junction bases not matched to a gene: 7. The CDR3 DNA reads TGCAGTGCTAGAACGTTCGGACTAGCGGGAGTCACAGATACGCAGTATTTT. Translating gives CSARTFGLAGVTDTQYF.

The rearrangement links TRBV12-3 or TRBV12-4 to TRBJ1-5; 8 nucleotides align to TRBD1. V trimming: 4 bases; J trimming: 2 bases; junction bases outside the gene matches: 7. The CDR3 contains 16 residues. The CDR3 DNA reads TGTGCCAGCAGTTCAACGGACAGGGAGCGCAATCAGCCCCAGCATTTT. This sequence encodes CASSSTDRERNQPQHF.

This clonotype came up many times. The chain recombines TRBV12-3 or TRBV12-4 with TRBJ2-4, with 8 bases aligning to TRBD1. There are 16 residues in the CDR3. The ends lost 5 bases at V and 0 bases at J; junction bases unmatched: 6. The CDR3 sequence: CASSAGTGLAKNIQYF. The DNA for the CDR3 is TGTGCCAGCAGTGCCGGGACAGGATTAGCCAAAAACATTCAGTACTTC.

This clonotype was recorded at least ten times. The chain combines TRBV20-1 with TRBJ2-7; 7 bases fit TRBD2. The trim removed 3 bases at V and 4 bases at J, leaving 3 bases unmatched. Per germline, CDR1 DFQATT and CDR2 SNEGSKA (reference sequence). The CDR3 is made up of 12 amino acids. The CDR3 here is CSARGRGYEQYF. The DNA of the CDR3 is TGCAGTGCTAGGGGGAGGGGTTACGAGCAGTACTTC.

The chain combines TRBV6-2 or TRBV6-3 with TRBJ1-2; 11 bases agree with TRBD1. The J segment lost 1 base and the V segment lost 8 bases, leaving 0 bases of the junction unmatched. This CDR3 has 13 residues. Germline V gene lookup returns CDR1 MNHEY and CDR2 SVGEGT. The CDR3 DNA sequence: TGTGCCAGCGGGACAGGGGGTAACTATGGCTACACCTTC. Translating gives CASGTGGNYGYTF.